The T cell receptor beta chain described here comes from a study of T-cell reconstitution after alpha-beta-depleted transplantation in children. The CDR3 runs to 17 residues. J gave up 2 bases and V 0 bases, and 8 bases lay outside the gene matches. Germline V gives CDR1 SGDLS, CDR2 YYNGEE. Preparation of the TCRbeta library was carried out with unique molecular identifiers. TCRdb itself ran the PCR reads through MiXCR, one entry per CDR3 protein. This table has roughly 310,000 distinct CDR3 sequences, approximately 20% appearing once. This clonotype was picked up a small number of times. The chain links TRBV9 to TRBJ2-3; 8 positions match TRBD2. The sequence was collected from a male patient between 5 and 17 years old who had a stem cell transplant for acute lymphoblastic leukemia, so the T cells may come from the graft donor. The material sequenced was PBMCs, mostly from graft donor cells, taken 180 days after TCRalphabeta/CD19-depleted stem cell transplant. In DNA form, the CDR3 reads TGTGCCAGCAGCGTAGCCCCTAGCGGGCCAGTCACAGATACGCAGTATTTT. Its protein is CASSVAPSGPVTDTQYF.